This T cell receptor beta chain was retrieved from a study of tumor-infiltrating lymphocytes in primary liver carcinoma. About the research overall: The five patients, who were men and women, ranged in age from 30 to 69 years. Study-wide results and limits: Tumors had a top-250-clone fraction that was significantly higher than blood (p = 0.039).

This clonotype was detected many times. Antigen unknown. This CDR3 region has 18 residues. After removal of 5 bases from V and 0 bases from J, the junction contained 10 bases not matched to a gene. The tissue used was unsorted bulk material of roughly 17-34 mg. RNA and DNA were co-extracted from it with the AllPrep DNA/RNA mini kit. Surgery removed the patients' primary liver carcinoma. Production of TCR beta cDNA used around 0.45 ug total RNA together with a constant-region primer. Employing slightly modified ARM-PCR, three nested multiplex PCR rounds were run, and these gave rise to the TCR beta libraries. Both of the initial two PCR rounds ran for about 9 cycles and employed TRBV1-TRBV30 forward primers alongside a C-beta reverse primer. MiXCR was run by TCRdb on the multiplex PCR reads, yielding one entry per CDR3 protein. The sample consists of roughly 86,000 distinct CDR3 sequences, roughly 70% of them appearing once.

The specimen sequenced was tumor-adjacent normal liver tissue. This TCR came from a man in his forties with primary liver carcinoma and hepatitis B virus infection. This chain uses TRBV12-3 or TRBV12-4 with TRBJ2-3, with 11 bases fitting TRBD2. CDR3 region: CASSGGGTSGQSTDTQYF. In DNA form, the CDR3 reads TGTGCCAGCAGTGGCGGGGGGACTAGCGGACAAAGCACAGATACGCAGTATTTT.